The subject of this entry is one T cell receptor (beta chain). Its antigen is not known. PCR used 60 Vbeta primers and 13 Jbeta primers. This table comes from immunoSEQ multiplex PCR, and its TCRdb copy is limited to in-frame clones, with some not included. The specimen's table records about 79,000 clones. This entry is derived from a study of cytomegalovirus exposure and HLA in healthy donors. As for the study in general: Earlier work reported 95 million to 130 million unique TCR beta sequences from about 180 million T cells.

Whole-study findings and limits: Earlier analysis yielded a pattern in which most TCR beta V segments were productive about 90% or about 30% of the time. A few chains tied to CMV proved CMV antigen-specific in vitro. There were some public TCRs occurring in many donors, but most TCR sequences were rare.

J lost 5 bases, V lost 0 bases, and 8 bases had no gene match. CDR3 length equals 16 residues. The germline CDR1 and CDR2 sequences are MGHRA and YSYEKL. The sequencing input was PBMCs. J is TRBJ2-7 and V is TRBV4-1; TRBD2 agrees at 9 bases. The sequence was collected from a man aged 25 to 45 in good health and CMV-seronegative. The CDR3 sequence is CASSQDYGGRAHEQYF. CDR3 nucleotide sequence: TGCGCCAGCAGCCAAGATTACGGCGGGAGGGCCCACGAGCAGTACTTC.